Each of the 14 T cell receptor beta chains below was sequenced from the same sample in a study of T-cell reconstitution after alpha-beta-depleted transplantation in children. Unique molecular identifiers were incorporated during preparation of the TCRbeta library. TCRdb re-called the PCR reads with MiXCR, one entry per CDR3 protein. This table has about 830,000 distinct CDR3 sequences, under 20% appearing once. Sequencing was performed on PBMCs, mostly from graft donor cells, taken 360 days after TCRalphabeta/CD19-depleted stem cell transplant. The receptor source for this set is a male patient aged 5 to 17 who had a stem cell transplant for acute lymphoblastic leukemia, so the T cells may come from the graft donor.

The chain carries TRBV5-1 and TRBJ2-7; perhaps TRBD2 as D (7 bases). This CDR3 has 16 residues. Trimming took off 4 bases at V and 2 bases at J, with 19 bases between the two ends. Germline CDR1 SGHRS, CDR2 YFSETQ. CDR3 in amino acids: CASSDPGRRGAYEQYF. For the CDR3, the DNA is TGCGCCAGCAGCGACCCCGGGAGGAGGGGGGCCTACGAGCAGTACTTC.

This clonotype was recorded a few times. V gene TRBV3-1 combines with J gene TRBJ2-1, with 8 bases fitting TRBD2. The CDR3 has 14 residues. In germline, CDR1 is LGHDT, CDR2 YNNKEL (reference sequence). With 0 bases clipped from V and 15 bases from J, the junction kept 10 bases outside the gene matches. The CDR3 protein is CASSQDSGMRFPFF. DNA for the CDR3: TGTGCCAGCAGCCAAGATAGCGGGATGAGGTTCCCGTTCTTC.

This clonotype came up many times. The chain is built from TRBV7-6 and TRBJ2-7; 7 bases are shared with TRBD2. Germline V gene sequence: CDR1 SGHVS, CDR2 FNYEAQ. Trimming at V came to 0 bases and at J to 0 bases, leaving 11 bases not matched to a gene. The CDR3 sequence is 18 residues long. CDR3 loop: CASSLAAGVGGPSYEQYF. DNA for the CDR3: TGTGCCAGCAGCTTAGCTGCGGGAGTTGGCGGTCCCTCCTACGAGCAGTACTTC.

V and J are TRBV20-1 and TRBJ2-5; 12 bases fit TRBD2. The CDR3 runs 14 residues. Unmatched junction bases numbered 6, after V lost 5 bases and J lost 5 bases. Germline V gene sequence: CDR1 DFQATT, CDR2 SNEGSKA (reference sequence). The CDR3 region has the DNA TGCAGTGCTCTAGCGGGAGGGCCCGGGGAGACCCAGTACTTC. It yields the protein CSALAGGPGETQYF.

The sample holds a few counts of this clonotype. The CDR3 sequence is CASSADISYEQYF. As DNA, the CDR3 is TGCGCCAGCAGCGCGGACATATCCTACGAGCAGTACTTC. The chain carries TRBV5-1 and TRBJ2-7, with a weak D call TRBD1 (5 bases). The CDR3 is made up of 13 amino acids. V was clipped by 4 bases and J by 1 base, with 9 bases between them. Germline lookup yields CDR1 SGHRS and CDR2 YFSETQ.

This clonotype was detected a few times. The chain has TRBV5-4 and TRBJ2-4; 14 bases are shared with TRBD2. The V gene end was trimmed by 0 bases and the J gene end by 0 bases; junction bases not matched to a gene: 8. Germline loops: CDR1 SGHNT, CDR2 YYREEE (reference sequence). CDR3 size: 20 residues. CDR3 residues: CASSLVPGLAGARAKNIQYF. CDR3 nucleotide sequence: TGTGCCAGCAGCTTGGTTCCGGGACTAGCGGGAGCCCGAGCCAAAAACATTCAGTACTTC.

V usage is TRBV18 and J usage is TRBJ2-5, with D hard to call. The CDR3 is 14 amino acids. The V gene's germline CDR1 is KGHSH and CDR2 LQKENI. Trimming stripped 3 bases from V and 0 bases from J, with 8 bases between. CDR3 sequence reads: CASSPSANQETQYF. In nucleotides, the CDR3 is TGTGCCAGCTCACCTTCGGCCAACCAAGAGACCCAGTACTTC.

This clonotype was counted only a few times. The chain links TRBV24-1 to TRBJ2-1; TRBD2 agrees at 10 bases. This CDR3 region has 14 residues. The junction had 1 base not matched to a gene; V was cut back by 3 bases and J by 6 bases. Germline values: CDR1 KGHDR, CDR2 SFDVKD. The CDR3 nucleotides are TGTGCCACCAGTGATCCTAGCGGGAGCAATGAGCAGTTCTTC. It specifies CATSDPSGSNEQFF.

The CDR3 is CASSSTQTSGRRRGSNEQFF. For the CDR3, the DNA is TGTGCCAGCAGCTCTACCCAGACTAGCGGGAGGAGGAGAGGGAGTAATGAGCAGTTCTTC. This chain uses TRBV11-1 with TRBJ2-1, with 13 bases matching TRBD2. The CDR3 runs to 20 residues. With V trimmed by 4 bases and J by 7 bases, 19 bases remained unmatched. Germline CDR1 reads SGHAT; CDR2 reads FQDESV (reference sequence).

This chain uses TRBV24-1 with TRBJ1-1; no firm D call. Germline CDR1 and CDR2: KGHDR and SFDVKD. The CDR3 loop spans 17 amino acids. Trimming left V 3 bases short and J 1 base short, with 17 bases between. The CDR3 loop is CATSDLSGLRANTEAFF. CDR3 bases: TGTGCCACCAGTGATCTATCTGGGCTCCGGGCGAACACTGAAGCTTTCTTT.

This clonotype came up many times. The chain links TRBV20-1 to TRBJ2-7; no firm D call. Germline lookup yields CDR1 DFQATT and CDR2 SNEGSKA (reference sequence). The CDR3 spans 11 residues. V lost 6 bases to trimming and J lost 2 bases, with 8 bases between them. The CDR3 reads CSALGAYEQYF. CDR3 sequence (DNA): TGCAGTGCCCTCGGAGCCTACGAGCAGTACTTC.

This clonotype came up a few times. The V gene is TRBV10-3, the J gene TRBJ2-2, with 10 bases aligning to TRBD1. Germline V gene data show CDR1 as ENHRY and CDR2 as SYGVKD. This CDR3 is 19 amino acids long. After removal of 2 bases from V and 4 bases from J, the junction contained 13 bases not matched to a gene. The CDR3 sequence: CAISEGGTGAPRSTGELFF. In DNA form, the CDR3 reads TGTGCCATCAGTGAGGGAGGGACAGGGGCCCCAAGAAGCACCGGGGAGCTGTTTTTT.

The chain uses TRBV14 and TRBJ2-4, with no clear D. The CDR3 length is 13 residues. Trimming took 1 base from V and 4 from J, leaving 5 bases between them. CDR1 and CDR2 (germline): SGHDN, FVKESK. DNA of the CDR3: TGTGCCAGCAGCCAAGGCCAGAAAAACATTCAGTACTTC. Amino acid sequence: CASSQGQKNIQYF.

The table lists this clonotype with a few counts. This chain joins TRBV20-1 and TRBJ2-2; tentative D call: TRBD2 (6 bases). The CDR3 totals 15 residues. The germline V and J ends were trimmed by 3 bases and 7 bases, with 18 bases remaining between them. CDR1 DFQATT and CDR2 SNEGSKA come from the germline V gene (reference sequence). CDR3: CSASLTVAGGGELFF. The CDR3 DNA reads TGCAGTGCTAGTCTAACAGTGGCCGGGGGCGGGGAGCTGTTTTTT.